Listed below are T cell receptor beta chains from one sample, sequenced in a study of T-cell reconstitution after alpha-beta-depleted transplantation in children. Using its own MiXCR run on the PCR reads, TCRdb lists one record per CDR3 protein. The sample holds about 78,000 distinct CDR3 sequences, approximately 14% seen once. The specimen was PBMCs, mostly from graft donor cells, collected 180 days after TCRalphabeta/CD19-depleted stem cell transplant. These receptors originate from a male patient under 10 years old who had a stem cell transplant for acute lymphoblastic leukemia, so the T cells may come from the graft donor. Each CDR3 is given with its conserved first and last residue. A D gene is named only where the DNA matches it firmly. Expanded clones get a size class; other rows say once, few or many, or leave the size out.

d_gene,v_gene,j_gene,abundance,CDR3aa,CDR3nt
TRBD1,TRBV20-1,TRBJ1-5,-,CSAGGSRGHGQPQHF,TGCAGTGCGGGAGGGTCCAGGGGGCACGGTCAGCCCCAGCATTTT
TRBD2,TRBV28,TRBJ2-7,-,CASSFLGLAYEQYF,TGTGCCAGCAGTTTCCTGGGACTAGCTTACGAGCAGTACTTC
-,TRBV5-4,TRBJ2-2,-,CASSLLGSVSPNTGELFF,TGTGCCAGCAGCTTGCTGGGTAGCGTATCCCCGAACACCGGGGAGCTGTTTTTT
-,TRBV10-3,TRBJ2-1,few,CAISGETPYNEQFF,TGTGCCATCAGCGGGGAGACCCCCTACAATGAGCAGTTCTTC
-,TRBV29-1,TRBJ2-3,many,CSVEGGDTQYF,TGCAGCGTTGAGGGCGGGGATACGCAGTATTTT
-,TRBV4-3,TRBJ2-1,-,CASSQDRPSNEQFF,TGCGCCAGCAGCCAAGATAGGCCAAGCAATGAGCAGTTCTTC
-,TRBV12-3/TRBV12-4,TRBJ1-6,-,CASTHQPTNSPLHF,TGTGCCAGCACTCATCAGCCCACTAATTCACCCCTCCACTTT
-,TRBV5-1,TRBJ2-7,few,CASSLGGVSSYEQYF,TGCGCCAGCAGCTTAGGCGGGGTAAGCTCCTACGAGCAGTACTTC
-,TRBV6-2/TRBV6-3,TRBJ2-1,-,CASSSTGVGSYNEQFF,TGTGCCAGCAGTTCCACTGGGGTAGGCTCCTACAATGAGCAGTTCTTC
TRBD2,TRBV18,TRBJ2-1,few,CATSPLAGEQFF,TGTGCCACCTCACCACTAGCGGGTGAGCAGTTCTTC
TRBD2,TRBV4-1,TRBJ2-3,few,CASSPRGTSTDTQYF,TGCGCCAGCAGCCCGCGGGGGACTAGCACAGATACGCAGTATTTT
-,TRBV14,TRBJ2-1,few,CASSPISWGNEQFF,TGTGCCAGCAGCCCAATTTCATGGGGAAATGAGCAGTTCTTC
-,TRBV7-2,TRBJ1-1,many,CASSLSGGGSTEAFF,TGTGCCAGCAGCTTAAGTGGGGGAGGGAGCACTGAAGCTTTCTTT
-,TRBV29-1,TRBJ1-2,-,CSVPGRYGYTF,TGCAGCGTCCCGGGGAGGTATGGCTACACCTTC
TRBD1,TRBV28,TRBJ2-4,few,CASSLIRGPVFPKNIQYF,TGTGCCAGCAGTTTAATCAGGGGGCCAGTTTTTCCCAAAAACATTCAGTACTTC
-,TRBV5-1,TRBJ2-7,few,CASSFIRTVSYEQYF,TGCGCCAGCAGCTTTATAAGGACCGTCTCCTACGAGCAGTACTTC
-,TRBV6-5,TRBJ2-1,-,CASSYTSWDEQFF,TGTGCCAGCAGTTATACTAGTTGGGATGAGCAGTTCTTC
-,TRBV20-1,TRBJ2-4,few,CSAREGWTGNIQYF,TGCAGTGCTAGAGAAGGGTGGACTGGAAACATTCAGTACTTC
-,TRBV4-2,TRBJ2-6,-,CASSQTGKSGANVLTF,TGTGCCAGCAGCCAAACAGGGAAGTCTGGGGCCAACGTCCTGACTTTC
-,TRBV7-2,TRBJ2-7,few,CASSPSSYEQYF,TGTGCCAGCAGCCCTTCCTCCTACGAGCAGTACTTC
-,TRBV7-9,TRBJ1-3,few,CASSLGGTPGNTIYF,TGTGCCAGCAGCTTAGGGGGGACTCCTGGAAACACCATATATTTT
-,TRBV12-3/TRBV12-4,TRBJ1-2,many,CASSLARKRSNGYTF,TGTGCCAGCAGTTTAGCGCGGAAAAGGTCAAATGGCTACACCTTC
-,TRBV7-6,TRBJ2-3,-,CASSQGGLVADTQYF,TGTGCCAGCAGCCAGGGAGGACTCGTCGCCGATACGCAGTATTTT
-,TRBV6-1,TRBJ2-3,-,CASTRSGRGTDTQYF,TGTGCCAGCACGCGGTCGGGGAGAGGCACAGATACGCAGTATTTT
-,TRBV7-3,TRBJ2-5,-,CASSLKAGWAQYF,TGTGCCAGCAGCTTAAAGGCCGGTTGGGCCCAGTACTTC
-,TRBV20-1,TRBJ2-3,few,CSARRGKDTQYF,TGCAGTGCTAGAAGGGGGAAAGATACGCAGTATTTT
TRBD1,TRBV29-1,TRBJ1-2,few,CSVDVDRGSGYTF,TGCAGCGTGGACGTGGACAGGGGGAGTGGCTACACCTTC
TRBD2,TRBV7-3,TRBJ2-5,many,CASSLGLAGVETQYF,TGTGCCAGCAGCCTGGGACTAGCGGGAGTAGAGACCCAGTACTTC
-,TRBV29-1,TRBJ2-3,-,CSVATSDTQYF,TGCAGCGTTGCGACCTCAGATACGCAGTATTTT
TRBD2,TRBV4-3,TRBJ2-3,-,CASSQGGWGTNADTQYF,TGCGCCAGCAGCCAAGGGGGTTGGGGGACTAATGCAGATACGCAGTATTTT
TRBD1,TRBV7-2,TRBJ1-6,few,CASSLRQGASPLHF,TGTGCCAGCAGCTTACGCCAGGGGGCATCGCCCCTCCACTTT
TRBD1,TRBV20-1,TRBJ1-3,many,CSARDAGQGNTIYF,TGCAGTGCTAGAGATGCGGGACAGGGAAACACCATATATTTT
-,TRBV15,TRBJ1-2,-,CATSRDVGTNYGYTF,TGTGCCACCAGCAGAGATGTGGGGACTAACTATGGCTACACCTTC
-,TRBV5-1,TRBJ1-1,-,CASKDNTEAFF,TGCGCCAGCAAGGACAACACTGAAGCTTTCTTT
TRBD1,TRBV7-2,TRBJ2-7,few,CASSLGGTGAYEQYF,TGTGCCAGCAGCTTGGGCGGGACAGGGGCCTACGAGCAGTACTTC
TRBD1,TRBV5-5,TRBJ2-5,few,CASSPRYGTEETQYF,TGTGCCAGCAGCCCACGGTACGGGACAGAAGAGACCCAGTACTTC
TRBD2,TRBV20-1,TRBJ2-7,few,CSARDSETSAIYEQYF,TGCAGTGCTAGAGATTCCGAGACTAGCGCTATTTACGAGCAGTACTTC
TRBD1,TRBV6-5,TRBJ1-4,few,CASSSPRDRKEKLFF,TGTGCCAGCAGTTCGCCCCGGGACAGAAAGGAAAAACTGTTTTTT
TRBD2,TRBV9,TRBJ2-1,few,CASSVGSSGGVRQFF,TGTGCCAGCAGCGTAGGGTCTAGCGGGGGGGTTCGGCAGTTCTTC
TRBD2,TRBV20-1,TRBJ2-1,many,CSARDRGIAGVYNEQFF,TGCAGTGCTAGAGATAGAGGTATAGCGGGAGTCTACAATGAGCAGTTCTTC
-,TRBV6-1,TRBJ2-5,-,CASSEKETQYF,TGTGCCAGCAGTGAGAAGGAGACCCAGTACTTC
TRBD1,TRBV28,TRBJ2-1,many,CASIPQGISYNEQFF,TGTGCCAGCATTCCACAGGGGATCTCCTACAATGAGCAGTTCTTC
-,TRBV20-1,TRBJ2-5,many,CSARAPAAETQYF,TGCAGTGCTAGAGCCCCAGCGGCGGAGACCCAGTACTTC
-,TRBV3-1,TRBJ2-4,few,CASSQDQLAKNIQYF,TGTGCCAGCAGCCAAGACCAACTAGCCAAAAACATTCAGTACTTC
-,TRBV20-1,TRBJ2-7,few,CSAAPEQYF,TGCAGTGCGGCTCCCGAGCAGTACTTC
-,TRBV28,TRBJ2-4,-,CASSFSPQGYKNIQYF,TGTGCCAGCAGTTTCTCCCCTCAGGGTTACAAAAACATTCAGTACTTC
-,TRBV29-1,TRBJ2-3,-,CSVEDSRQRTDTQYF,TGCAGCGTTGAAGATTCCCGGCAGCGCACAGATACGCAGTATTTT
-,TRBV7-8,TRBJ1-3,few,CASSLARRQPGNTIYF,TGTGCCAGCAGCTTAGCGAGGAGACAGCCTGGAAACACCATATATTTT
TRBD1,TRBV6-1,TRBJ1-2,few,CASSEHRGTGYTF,TGTGCCAGCAGTGAACACAGGGGGACTGGCTACACCTTC
-,TRBV7-9,TRBJ2-5,-,CASIGAPYQETQYF,TGTGCCAGCATAGGGGCCCCCTACCAAGAGACCCAGTACTTC
TRBD1,TRBV12-3/TRBV12-4,TRBJ2-7,-,CASSRGRDRDYEQYF,TGTGCCAGCAGTCGGGGTCGGGACAGGGACTACGAGCAGTACTTC
-,TRBV6-5,TRBJ2-5,-,CASSSFVVRGRETQYF,TGTGCCAGCAGTTCCTTCGTAGTTCGAGGCAGAGAGACCCAGTACTTC